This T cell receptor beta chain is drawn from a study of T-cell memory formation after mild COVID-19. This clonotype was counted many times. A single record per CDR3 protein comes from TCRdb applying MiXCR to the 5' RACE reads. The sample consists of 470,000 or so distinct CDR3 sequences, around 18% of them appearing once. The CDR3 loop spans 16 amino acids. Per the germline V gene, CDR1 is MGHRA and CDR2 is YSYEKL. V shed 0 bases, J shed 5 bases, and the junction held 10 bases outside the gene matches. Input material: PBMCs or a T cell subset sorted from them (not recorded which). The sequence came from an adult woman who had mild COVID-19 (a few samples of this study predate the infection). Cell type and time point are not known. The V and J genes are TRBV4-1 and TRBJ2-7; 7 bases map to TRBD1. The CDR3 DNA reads TGCGCCAGCAGCCAAGACCCGGGACAGCTTTGGAACGAGCAGTACTTC. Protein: CASSQDPGQLWNEQYF.